The 2 T cell receptor beta chains reported below all come from one sample, sequenced in a study of T cell responses to AZD1222 COVID-19 vaccine. The data were produced by immunoSEQ multiplex PCR, yet TCRdb's version contains in-frame clones alone and is incomplete. The sample gives 95,000 to 150,000 clones, over 75% of which show up once; over 5.5% is in the top ten. This specimen was peripheral blood, taken on day 0 of AZD1222 vaccination. The receptor set was obtained from an adult in good health.

The V call is TRBV7-2, the J call TRBJ1-1, with D uncertain. V dropped 2 bases and J dropped 3 bases, with 7 bases sitting between them. CDR1 SGHTA and CDR2 FQGNSA come from the germline V gene. The length of the CDR3 is 13 residues. The CDR3 sequence is CASSLHQDTEAFF. CDR3 sequence (DNA): TGTGCCAGCAGCTTACACCAGGACACTGAAGCTTTCTTT.

The chain recombines TRBV6-5 with TRBJ2-5; D is perhaps TRBD2 (6 bases). V lost 5 bases, J lost 4 bases, and 14 bases lay in between. The germline V gene has CDR1 MNHEY and CDR2 SVGAGI. The CDR3 totals 14 residues. For the CDR3, the DNA is TGTGCCAGCAGTCCCGTTCTAGCGTCAGAGACCCAGTACTTC. It yields the protein CASSPVLASETQYF.